The entry that follows covers one TCR beta chain sequence. The antigen remains unidentified. Tumor tissue was taken before any definitive surgery or chemotherapy was given. This entry comes from a study of high-grade serous ovarian cancer treatment subgroups. This table comes from immunoSEQ multiplex PCR, and its TCRdb copy is limited to in-frame clones, with some not included. Counted here are about 15,000 clones, 85% to 90% occurring once; the ten biggest clones make up around 6.4%. V gave up 2 bases and J gave up 3 bases; unmatched junction bases: 19. The CDR3 spans 19 residues. Germline assignment: CDR1 SGHVS and CDR2 FNYEAQ. Overall study results and limits: Clonal relatedness tracked neoantigen level, and by trend copy number and mutation load. Different patients shared almost no repertoire; same-patient tumors shared about 0.1 to 0.79.

The specimen sequenced was tumor tissue. This chain connects TRBV7-6 to TRBJ2-7, with TRBD2 identical over 7 bases. This clonotype originated in a human donor with high-grade serous ovarian cancer. This CDR3 reads CASSLRGGAAGLGSYEQYF. The CDR3 bases are TGTGCCAGCAGCTTAAGGGGAGGGGCCGCCGGCCTCGGGAGCTACGAGCAGTACTTC.